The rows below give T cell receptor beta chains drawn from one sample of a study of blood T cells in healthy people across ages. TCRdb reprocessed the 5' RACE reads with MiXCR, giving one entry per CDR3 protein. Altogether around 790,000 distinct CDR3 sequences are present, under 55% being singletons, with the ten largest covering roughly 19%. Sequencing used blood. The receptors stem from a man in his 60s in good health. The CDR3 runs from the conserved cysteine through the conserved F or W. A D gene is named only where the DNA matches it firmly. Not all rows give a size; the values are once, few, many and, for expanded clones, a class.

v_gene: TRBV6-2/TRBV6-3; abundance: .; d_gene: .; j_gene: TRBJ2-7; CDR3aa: CASRPHGTGIYEQYF; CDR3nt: TGTGCCAGCAGACCACATGGCACAGGGATCTACGAGCAGTACTTC
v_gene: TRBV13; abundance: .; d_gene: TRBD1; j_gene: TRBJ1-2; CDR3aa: CASSPGQGIDYGYTF; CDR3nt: TGTGCCAGCAGCCCGGGACAGGGTATAGACTATGGCTACACCTTC
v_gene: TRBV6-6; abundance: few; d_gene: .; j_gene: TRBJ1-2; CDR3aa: CASSYGTQDYGYTF; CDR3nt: TGTGCCAGCAGTTACGGGACCCAGGACTATGGCTACACCTTC
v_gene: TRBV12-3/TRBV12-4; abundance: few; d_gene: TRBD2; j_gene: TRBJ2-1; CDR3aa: CASSLSSGARSEQFF; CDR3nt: TGTGCCAGCAGTTTATCTAGCGGGGCGCGCAGTGAGCAGTTCTTC
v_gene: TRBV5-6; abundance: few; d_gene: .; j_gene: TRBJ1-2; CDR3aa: CASSSRQDLRGYTF; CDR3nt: TGTGCCAGCAGCTCACGACAGGATCTCCGTGGCTACACCTTC
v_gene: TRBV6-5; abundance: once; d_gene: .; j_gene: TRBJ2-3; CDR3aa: CASKREPSTDTQYF; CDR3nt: TGTGCCAGCAAGAGGGAGCCCAGCACAGATACGCAGTATTTT
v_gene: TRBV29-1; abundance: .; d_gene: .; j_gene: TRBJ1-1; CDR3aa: CSVRHGDTEAFF; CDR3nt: TGCAGCGTCCGGCACGGGGACACTGAAGCTTTCTTT
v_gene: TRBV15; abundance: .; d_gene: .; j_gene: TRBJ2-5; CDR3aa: CATSVEETQYF; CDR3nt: TGTGCCACCAGTGTCGAAGAGACCCAGTACTTC
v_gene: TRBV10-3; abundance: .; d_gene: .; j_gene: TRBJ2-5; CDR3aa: CATNRADGESQYF; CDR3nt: TGTGCCACCAACAGGGCGGATGGGGAGTCCCAGTACTTC
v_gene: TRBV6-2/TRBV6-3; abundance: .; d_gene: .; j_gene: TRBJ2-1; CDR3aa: CASSKQGLTDSYNEQFF; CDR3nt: TGTGCCAGCAGCAAACAGGGACTAACGGACTCCTACAATGAGCAGTTCTTC
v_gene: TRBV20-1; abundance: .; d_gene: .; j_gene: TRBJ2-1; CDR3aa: CSAREKTGSYNEQFF; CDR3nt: TGCAGTGCTAGAGAAAAGACAGGATCCTACAATGAGCAGTTCTTC
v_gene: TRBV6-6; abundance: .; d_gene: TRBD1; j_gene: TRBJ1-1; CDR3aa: CASSRTSGTVLSEAFF; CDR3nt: TGTGCCAGCAGTCGAACCTCCGGGACAGTATTAAGTGAAGCTTTCTTT
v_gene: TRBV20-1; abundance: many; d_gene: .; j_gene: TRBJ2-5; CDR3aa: CSAPTAGTQETQYF; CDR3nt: TGCAGTGCCCCCACCGCGGGGACCCAAGAGACCCAGTACTTC
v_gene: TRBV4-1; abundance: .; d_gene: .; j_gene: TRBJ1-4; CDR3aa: CASSPSALFGNKKLFF; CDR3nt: TGCGCCAGCAGTCCAAGTGCCCTTTTTGGTAATAAAAAACTGTTTTTT